The rows below give T cell receptor beta chains drawn from one sample of a study of T cells after yellow fever vaccination. Via MiXCR, TCRdb re-called the 5' RACE reads, giving one row per CDR3 protein. The table has a few hundred thousand distinct CDR3 sequences, 17% seen once. The sequenced sample was PBMCs, obtained around 5 days after the first yellow fever vaccination. The source is a young man who received the YFV17D yellow fever vaccine. CDR3s include the opening cysteine and the closing phenylalanine or tryptophan.

v_call: TRBV5-1; j_call: TRBJ2-3; cdr3_aa: CASSKGLADTQYF
v_call: TRBV5-1; j_call: TRBJ1-1; cdr3_aa: CASSPQTDRENTEAFF
v_call: TRBV5-1; j_call: TRBJ2-1; cdr3_aa: CASSFTGYRQFF
v_call: TRBV20-1; j_call: TRBJ1-1; cdr3_aa: CSARGTVGNTEAFF
v_call: TRBV6-1; j_call: TRBJ2-5; cdr3_aa: CASMMTFWVAETQYF
v_call: TRBV27; j_call: TRBJ2-3; cdr3_aa: CASRGLAGRDTQYF
v_call: TRBV12-3/TRBV12-4; j_call: TRBJ2-3; cdr3_aa: CASRLAGGRDTQYF
v_call: TRBV29-1; j_call: TRBJ2-3; cdr3_aa: CSVDRLAGQRTDTQYF
v_call: TRBV12-3/TRBV12-4; j_call: TRBJ2-3; cdr3_aa: CASSLPPGLAGAQDTQYF
v_call: TRBV5-5; j_call: TRBJ2-2; cdr3_aa: CASSLGIFSGELFF
v_call: TRBV14; j_call: TRBJ2-1; cdr3_aa: CASSQDPGPYNEQFF
v_call: TRBV30; j_call: TRBJ1-5; cdr3_aa: CAVAWAPDSLSNQPQHF
v_call: TRBV19; j_call: TRBJ2-2; cdr3_aa: CASSISSGVTGELFF
v_call: TRBV6-2/TRBV6-3; j_call: TRBJ1-1; cdr3_aa: CASRLTVNTEAFF
v_call: TRBV4-1; j_call: TRBJ2-3; cdr3_aa: CASSQGGGSTDTQYF
v_call: TRBV20-1; j_call: TRBJ1-2; cdr3_aa: CSAAEGFYGYTF
v_call: TRBV18; j_call: TRBJ1-3; cdr3_aa: CASSPDSPFSGNTIYF
v_call: TRBV5-5; j_call: TRBJ1-1; cdr3_aa: CASSLEWSAGKAFF
v_call: TRBV12-3/TRBV12-4; j_call: TRBJ2-1; cdr3_aa: CASSPAGRSEQFF
v_call: TRBV11-2; j_call: TRBJ1-2; cdr3_aa: CASSRMAGSNYGYTF
v_call: TRBV7-8; j_call: TRBJ2-1; cdr3_aa: CASSPRTHLGQFF
v_call: TRBV18; j_call: TRBJ2-1; cdr3_aa: CASSPLGHVINEQFF
v_call: TRBV12-3/TRBV12-4; j_call: TRBJ1-1; cdr3_aa: CASSFRGGTEAFF
v_call: TRBV6-2/TRBV6-3; j_call: TRBJ1-5; cdr3_aa: CASSEGQGRWQPQHF
v_call: TRBV25-1; j_call: TRBJ1-4; cdr3_aa: CASSVRDRRNEKLFF
v_call: TRBV12-3/TRBV12-4; j_call: TRBJ1-4; cdr3_aa: CASSRRGGVKLFF
v_call: TRBV7-9; j_call: TRBJ2-5; cdr3_aa: CASSLLDRVQETQYF
v_call: TRBV15; j_call: TRBJ2-1; cdr3_aa: CATSRTGNEQFF
v_call: TRBV5-1; j_call: TRBJ2-2; cdr3_aa: CASSLMPQGNGELFF
v_call: TRBV11-2; j_call: TRBJ1-5; cdr3_aa: CASSLVTGSGGTRQPQHF
v_call: TRBV6-1; j_call: TRBJ1-2; cdr3_aa: CASSDSWGITYGYTF
v_call: TRBV10-1; j_call: TRBJ2-1; cdr3_aa: CASSPSPGEQFF
v_call: TRBV5-1; j_call: TRBJ2-1; cdr3_aa: CASSLADRSDEQFF
v_call: TRBV20-1; j_call: TRBJ2-3; cdr3_aa: CSARERISDTQYF
v_call: TRBV5-1; j_call: TRBJ1-3; cdr3_aa: CASSLDSSGNTIYF
v_call: TRBV7-3; j_call: TRBJ1-1; cdr3_aa: CASSLGGHDTEAFF
v_call: TRBV3-1; j_call: TRBJ2-2; cdr3_aa: CASSPRQAFTGELFF
v_call: TRBV12-3/TRBV12-4; j_call: TRBJ1-3; cdr3_aa: CASSSPGLAWGNTIYF
v_call: TRBV30; j_call: TRBJ2-2; cdr3_aa: CAWRAGPGTGELFF
v_call: TRBV7-8; j_call: TRBJ2-5; cdr3_aa: CASSKAQETQYF
v_call: TRBV6-5; j_call: TRBJ1-2; cdr3_aa: CASSSSGEGIYGYTF
v_call: TRBV6-5; j_call: TRBJ2-4; cdr3_aa: CASSYREGLIIQYF
v_call: TRBV7-3; j_call: TRBJ2-3; cdr3_aa: CASSLKGSDTQYF
v_call: TRBV5-5; j_call: TRBJ1-1; cdr3_aa: CASSAPGHTEAFF
v_call: TRBV28; j_call: TRBJ2-3; cdr3_aa: CASSKTPDTQYF
v_call: TRBV7-2; j_call: TRBJ2-2; cdr3_aa: CASTITGELFF
v_call: TRBV7-2; j_call: TRBJ2-7; cdr3_aa: CASSSTPTYEQYF
v_call: TRBV4-3; j_call: TRBJ1-1; cdr3_aa: CASSEGFGTEAFF
v_call: TRBV7-6; j_call: TRBJ1-4; cdr3_aa: CASSLVDRRATNEKLFF
v_call: TRBV11-2; j_call: TRBJ2-2; cdr3_aa: CASSPTTGQANTGELFF
v_call: TRBV20-1; j_call: TRBJ2-7; cdr3_aa: CSASIGPYEQYF
v_call: TRBV7-9; j_call: TRBJ2-1; cdr3_aa: CASSRRGGDEQFF
v_call: TRBV7-2; j_call: TRBJ2-3; cdr3_aa: CASSGGTGGDTDTQYF